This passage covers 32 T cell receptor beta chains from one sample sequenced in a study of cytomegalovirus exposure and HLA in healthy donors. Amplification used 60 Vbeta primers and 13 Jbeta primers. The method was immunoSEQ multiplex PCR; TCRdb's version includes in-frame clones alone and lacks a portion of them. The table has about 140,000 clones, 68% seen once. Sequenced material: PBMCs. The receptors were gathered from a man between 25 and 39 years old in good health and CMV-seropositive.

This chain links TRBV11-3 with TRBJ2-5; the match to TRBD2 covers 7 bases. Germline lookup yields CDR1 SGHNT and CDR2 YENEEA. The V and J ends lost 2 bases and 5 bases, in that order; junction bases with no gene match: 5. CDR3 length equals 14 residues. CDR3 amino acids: CASSLRGSVETQYF. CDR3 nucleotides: TGTGCCAGCAGCTTACGCGGGAGTGTCGAGACCCAGTACTTC. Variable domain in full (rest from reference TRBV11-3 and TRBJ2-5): EAGVVQSPRYKIIEKKQPVAFWCNPISGHNTLYWYLQNLGQGPELLIRYENEEAVDDSQLPKDRFSAERLKGVDSTLKIQPAELGDSAVYLCASSLRGSVETQYFGPGTRLLVL.

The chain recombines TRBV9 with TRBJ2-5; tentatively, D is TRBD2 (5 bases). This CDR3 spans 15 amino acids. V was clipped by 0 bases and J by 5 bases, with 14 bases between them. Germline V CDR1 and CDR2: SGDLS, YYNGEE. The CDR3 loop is CASSVGLAEWETQYF. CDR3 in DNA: TGTGCCAGCAGCGTAGGCCTAGCAGAATGGGAGACCCAGTACTTC. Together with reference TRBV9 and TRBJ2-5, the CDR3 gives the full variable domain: DSGVTQTPKHLITATGQRVTLRCSPRSGDLSVYWYQQSLDQGLQFLIQYYNGEERAKGNILERFSAQQFPDLHSELNLSSLELGDSALYFCASSVGLAEWETQYFGPGTRLLVL.

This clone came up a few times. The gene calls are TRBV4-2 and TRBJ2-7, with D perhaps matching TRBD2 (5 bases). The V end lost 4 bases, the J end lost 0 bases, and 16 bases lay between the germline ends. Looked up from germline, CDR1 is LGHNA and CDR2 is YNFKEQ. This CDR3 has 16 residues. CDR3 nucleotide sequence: TGTGCCAGCAGCCGAGGAGGAAGCGGAAGCTCCTACGAGCAGTACTTC. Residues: CASSRGGSGSSYEQYF.

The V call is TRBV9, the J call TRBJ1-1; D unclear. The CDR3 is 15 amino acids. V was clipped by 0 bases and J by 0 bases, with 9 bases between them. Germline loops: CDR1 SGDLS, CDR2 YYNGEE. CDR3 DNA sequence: TGTGCCAGCAGCGTAGACGGGAATTTGAACACTGAAGCTTTCTTT. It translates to CASSVDGNLNTEAFF.

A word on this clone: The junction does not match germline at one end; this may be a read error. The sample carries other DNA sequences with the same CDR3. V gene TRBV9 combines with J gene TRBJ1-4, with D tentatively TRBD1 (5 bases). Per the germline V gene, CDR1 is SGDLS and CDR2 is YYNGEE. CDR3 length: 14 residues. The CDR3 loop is CASSPNQGGEKLFF. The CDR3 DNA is TGTGCTAGCAGCCCTAACCAGGGTGGAGAAAAACTGTTTTTT.

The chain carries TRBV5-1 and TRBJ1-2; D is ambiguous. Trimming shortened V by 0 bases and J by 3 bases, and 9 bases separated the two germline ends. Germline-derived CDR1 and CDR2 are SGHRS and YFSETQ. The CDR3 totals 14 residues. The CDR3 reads CASSLGAGDYGYTF. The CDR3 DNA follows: TGCGCCAGCAGCTTGGGCGCCGGGGACTATGGCTACACCTTC.

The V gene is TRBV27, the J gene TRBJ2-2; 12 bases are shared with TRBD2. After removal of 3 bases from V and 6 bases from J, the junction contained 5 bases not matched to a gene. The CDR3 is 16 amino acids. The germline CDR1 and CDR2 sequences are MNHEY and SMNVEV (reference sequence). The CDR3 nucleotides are TGTGCCAGCAGTTTTAAGGCTAGCGGGAGGGCCGGGGAGCTGTTTTTT. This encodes CASSFKASGRAGELFF.

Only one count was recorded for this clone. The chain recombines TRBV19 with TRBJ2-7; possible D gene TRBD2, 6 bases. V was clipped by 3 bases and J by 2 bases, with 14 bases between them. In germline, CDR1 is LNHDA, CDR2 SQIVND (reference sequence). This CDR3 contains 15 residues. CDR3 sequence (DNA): TGTGCCAGTAGTATCCTTAGCGGTAACGCCTACGAGCAGTACTTC. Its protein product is CASSILSGNAYEQYF.

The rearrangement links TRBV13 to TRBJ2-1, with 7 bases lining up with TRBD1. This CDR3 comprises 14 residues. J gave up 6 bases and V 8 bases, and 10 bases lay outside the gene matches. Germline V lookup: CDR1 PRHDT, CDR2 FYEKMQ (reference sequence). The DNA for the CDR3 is TGTGCCAGCGACGGACAGGCTGATGGCAATGAGCAGTTCTTC. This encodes CASDGQADGNEQFF.

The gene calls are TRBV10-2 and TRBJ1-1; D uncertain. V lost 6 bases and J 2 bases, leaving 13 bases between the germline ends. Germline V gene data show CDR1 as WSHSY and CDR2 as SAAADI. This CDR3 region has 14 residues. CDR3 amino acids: CASRLVDRNTEAFF. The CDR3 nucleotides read TGCGCCAGCAGACTAGTCGACCGTAACACTGAAGCTTTCTTT.

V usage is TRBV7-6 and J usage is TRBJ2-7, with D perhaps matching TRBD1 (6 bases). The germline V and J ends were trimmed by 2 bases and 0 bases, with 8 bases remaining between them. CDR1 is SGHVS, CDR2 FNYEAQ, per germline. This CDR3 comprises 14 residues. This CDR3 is CASSLIGGSYEQYF. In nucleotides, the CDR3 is TGTGCCAGCAGCTTAATAGGGGGCTCCTACGAGCAGTACTTC. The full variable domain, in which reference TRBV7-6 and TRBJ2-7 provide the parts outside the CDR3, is GAGVSQSPRYKVTKRGQDVALRCDPISGHVSLYWYRQALGQGPEFLTYFNYEAQQDKSGLPNDRFSAERPEGSISTLTIQRTEQRDSAMYRCASSLIGGSYEQYFGPGTRLTVT.

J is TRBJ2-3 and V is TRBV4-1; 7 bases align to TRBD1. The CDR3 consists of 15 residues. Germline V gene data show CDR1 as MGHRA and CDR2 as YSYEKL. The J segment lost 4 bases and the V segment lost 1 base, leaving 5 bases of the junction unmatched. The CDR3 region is CASSQVVTGADTQYF. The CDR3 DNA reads TGCGCCAGCAGCCAAGTCGTTACAGGGGCAGATACGCAGTATTTT.

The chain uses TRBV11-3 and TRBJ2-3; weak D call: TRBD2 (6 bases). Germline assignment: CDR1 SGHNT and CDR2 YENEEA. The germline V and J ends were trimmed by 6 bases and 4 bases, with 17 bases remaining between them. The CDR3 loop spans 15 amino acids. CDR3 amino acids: CASRPGRGRPDTQYF. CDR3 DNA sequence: TGTGCCAGCAGACCCGGGCGTGGGAGGCCAGATACGCAGTATTTT.

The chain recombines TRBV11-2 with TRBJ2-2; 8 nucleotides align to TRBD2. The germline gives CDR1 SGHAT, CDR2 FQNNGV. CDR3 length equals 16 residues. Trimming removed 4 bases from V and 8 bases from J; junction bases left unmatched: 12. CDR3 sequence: CASSSTAGVVAGELFF. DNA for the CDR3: TGTGCCAGCAGCTCAACAGCGGGAGTGGTGGCGGGGGAGCTGTTTTTT.

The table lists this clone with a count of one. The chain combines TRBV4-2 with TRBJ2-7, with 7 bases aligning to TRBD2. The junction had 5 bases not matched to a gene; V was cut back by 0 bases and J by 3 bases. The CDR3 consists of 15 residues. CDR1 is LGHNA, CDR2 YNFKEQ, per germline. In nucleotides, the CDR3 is TGTGCCAGCAGCCAAGATGAGCGGGGACGCTACGAGCAGTACTTC. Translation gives CASSQDERGRYEQYF.

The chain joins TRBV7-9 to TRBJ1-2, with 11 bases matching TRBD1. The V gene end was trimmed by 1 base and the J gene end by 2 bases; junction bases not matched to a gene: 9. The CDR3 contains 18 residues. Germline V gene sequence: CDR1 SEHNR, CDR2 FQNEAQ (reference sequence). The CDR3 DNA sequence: TGTGCCAGCAGCTTAGGGGGGACAGGGGGAACGGTGAACTATGGCTACACCTTC. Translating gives CASSLGGTGGTVNYGYTF.

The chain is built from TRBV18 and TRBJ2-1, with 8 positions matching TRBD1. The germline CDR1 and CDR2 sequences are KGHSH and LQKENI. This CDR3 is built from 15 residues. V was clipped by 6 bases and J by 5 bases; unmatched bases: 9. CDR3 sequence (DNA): TGTGCCAGCTCTCCGGCGACAGGGGCCCACAATGAGCAGTTCTTC. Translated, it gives CASSPATGAHNEQFF.

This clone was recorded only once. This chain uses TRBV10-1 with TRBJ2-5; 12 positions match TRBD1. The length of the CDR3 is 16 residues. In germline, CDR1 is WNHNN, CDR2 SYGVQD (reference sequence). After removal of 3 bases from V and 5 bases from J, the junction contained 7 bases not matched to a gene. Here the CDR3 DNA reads TGCGCCAGCAGTGACGCCGGGACAGGGGGCTTTGAGACCCAGTACTTC. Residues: CASSDAGTGGFETQYF.

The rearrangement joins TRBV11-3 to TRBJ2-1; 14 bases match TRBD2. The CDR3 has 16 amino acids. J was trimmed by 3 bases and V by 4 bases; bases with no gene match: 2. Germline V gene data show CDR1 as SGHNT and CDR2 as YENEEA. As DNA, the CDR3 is TGTGCCAGCAGCTGGGGGACTAGCGGGAGCTACAATGAGCAGTTCTTC. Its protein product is CASSWGTSGSYNEQFF.

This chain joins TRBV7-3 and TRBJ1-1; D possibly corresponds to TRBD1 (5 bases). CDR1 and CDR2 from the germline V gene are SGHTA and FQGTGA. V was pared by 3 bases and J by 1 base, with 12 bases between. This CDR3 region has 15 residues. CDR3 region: CASSLAGGGNTEAFF. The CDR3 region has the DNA TGTGCCAGCAGCTTGGCCGGGGGGGGGAACACTGAAGCTTTCTTT. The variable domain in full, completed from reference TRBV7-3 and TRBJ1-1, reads GAGVSQTPSNKVTEKGKYVELRCDPISGHTALYWYRQSLGQGPEFLIYFQGTGAADDSGLPNDRFFAVRPEGSVSTLKIQRTERGDSAVYLCASSLAGGGNTEAFFGQGTRLTVV.

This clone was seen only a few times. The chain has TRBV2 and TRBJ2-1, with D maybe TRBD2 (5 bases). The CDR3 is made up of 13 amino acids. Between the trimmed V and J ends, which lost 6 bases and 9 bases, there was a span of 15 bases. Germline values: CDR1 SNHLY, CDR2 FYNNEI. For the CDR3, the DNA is TGTGCCAGCAGCGGGATAGCGCCCGGTGAGCAGTTCTTC. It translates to CASSGIAPGEQFF.

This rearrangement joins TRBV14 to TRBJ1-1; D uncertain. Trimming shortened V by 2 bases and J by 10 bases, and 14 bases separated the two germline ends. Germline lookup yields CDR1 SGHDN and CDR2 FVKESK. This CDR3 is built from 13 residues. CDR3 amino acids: CASSQTDMAGAFF. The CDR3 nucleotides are TGTGCCAGCAGCCAAACCGACATGGCGGGAGCTTTCTTT.

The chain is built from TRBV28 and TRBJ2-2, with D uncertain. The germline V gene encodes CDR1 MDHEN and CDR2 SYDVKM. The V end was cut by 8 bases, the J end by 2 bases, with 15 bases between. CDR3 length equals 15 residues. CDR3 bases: TGTGCCAGCGGGCTGGGTCCTCTTAACACCGGGGAGCTGTTTTTT. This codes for CASGLGPLNTGELFF.

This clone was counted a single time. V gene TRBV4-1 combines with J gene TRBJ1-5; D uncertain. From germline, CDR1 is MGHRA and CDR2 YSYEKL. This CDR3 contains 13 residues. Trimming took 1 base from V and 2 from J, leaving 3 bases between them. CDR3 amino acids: CASSQGGNQPQHF. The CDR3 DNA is TGCGCCAGCAGCCAAGGAGGCAATCAGCCCCAGCATTTT.

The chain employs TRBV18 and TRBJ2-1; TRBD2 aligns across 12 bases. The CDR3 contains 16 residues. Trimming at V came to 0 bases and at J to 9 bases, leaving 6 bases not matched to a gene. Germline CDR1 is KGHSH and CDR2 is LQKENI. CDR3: CASSPPGLAGGAEQFF. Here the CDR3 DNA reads TGTGCCAGCTCACCACCAGGGCTAGCGGGAGGGGCTGAGCAGTTCTTC.

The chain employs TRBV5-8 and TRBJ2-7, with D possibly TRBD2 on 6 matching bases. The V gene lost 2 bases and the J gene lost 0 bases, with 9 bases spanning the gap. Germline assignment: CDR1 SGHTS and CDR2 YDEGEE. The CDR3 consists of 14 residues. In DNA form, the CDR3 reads TGTGCCAGCAGCTTCATCGGGGGCTCCTACGAGCAGTACTTC. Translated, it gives CASSFIGGSYEQYF.

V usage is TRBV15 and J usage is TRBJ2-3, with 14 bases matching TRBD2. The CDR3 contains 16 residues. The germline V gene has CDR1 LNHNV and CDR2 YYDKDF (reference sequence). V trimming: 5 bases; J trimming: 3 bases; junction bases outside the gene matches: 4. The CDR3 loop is CATSPGTSGSTDTQYF. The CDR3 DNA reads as TGTGCCACCAGCCCTGGGACTAGCGGGAGTACAGATACGCAGTATTTT. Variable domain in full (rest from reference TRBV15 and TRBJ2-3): DAMVIQNPRYQVTQFGKPVTLSCSQTLNHNVMYWYQQKSSQAPKLLFHYYDKDFNNEADTPDNFQSRRPNTSFCFLDIRSPGLGDTAMYLCATSPGTSGSTDTQYFGPGTRLTVL.

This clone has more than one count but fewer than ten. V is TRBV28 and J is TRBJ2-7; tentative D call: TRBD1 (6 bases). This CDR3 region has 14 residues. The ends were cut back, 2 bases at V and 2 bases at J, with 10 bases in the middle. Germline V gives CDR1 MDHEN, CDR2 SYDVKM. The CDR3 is CASSLLDSPYEQYF. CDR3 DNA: TGTGCCAGCAGTTTACTGGACAGCCCCTACGAGCAGTACTTC. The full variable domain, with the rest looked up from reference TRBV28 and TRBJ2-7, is DVKVTQSSRYLVKRTGEKVFLECVQDMDHENMFWYRQDPGLGLRLIYFSYDVKMKEKGDIPEGYSVSREKKERFSLILESASTNQTSMYLCASSLLDSPYEQYFGPGTRLTVT.

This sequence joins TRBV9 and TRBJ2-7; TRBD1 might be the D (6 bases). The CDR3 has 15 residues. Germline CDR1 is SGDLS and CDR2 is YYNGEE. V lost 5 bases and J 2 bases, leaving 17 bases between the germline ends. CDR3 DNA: TGTGCCAGCAGTCCCCGGGACACAGAGACCTACGAGCAGTACTTC. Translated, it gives CASSPRDTETYEQYF.

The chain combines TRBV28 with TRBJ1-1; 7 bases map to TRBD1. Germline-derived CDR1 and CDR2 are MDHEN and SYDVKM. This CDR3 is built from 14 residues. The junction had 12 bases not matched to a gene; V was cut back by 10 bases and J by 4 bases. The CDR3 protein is CATGTDYRPTEAFF. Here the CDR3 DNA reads TGTGCCACTGGGACAGACTACAGACCCACTGAAGCTTTCTTT.

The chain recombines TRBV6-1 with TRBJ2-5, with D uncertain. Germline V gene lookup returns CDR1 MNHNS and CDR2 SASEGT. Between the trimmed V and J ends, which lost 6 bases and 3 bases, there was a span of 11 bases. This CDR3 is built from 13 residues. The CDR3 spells CASRMRIKETQYF. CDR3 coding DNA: TGTGCCAGCAGGATGAGAATAAAAGAGACCCAGTACTTC.

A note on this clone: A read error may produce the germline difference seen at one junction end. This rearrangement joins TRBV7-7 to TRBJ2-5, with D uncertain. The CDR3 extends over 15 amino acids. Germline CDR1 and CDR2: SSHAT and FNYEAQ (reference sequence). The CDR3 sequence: CASSRVPGYQETQYF. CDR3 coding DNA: TGTGCTAGCAGCCGAGTGCCAGGTTACCAAGAGACCCAGTACTTC.